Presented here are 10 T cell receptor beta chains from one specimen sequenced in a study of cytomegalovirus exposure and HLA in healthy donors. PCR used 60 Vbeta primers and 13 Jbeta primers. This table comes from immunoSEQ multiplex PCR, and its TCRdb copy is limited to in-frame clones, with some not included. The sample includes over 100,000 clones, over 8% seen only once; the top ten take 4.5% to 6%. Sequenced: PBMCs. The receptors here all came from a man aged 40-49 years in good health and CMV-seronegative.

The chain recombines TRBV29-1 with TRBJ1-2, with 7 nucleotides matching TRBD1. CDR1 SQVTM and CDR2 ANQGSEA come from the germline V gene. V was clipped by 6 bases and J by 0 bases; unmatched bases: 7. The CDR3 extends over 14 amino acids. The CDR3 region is CSVEYGTANYGYTF. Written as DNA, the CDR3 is TGCAGCGTAGAGTACGGGACAGCTAACTATGGCTACACCTTC.

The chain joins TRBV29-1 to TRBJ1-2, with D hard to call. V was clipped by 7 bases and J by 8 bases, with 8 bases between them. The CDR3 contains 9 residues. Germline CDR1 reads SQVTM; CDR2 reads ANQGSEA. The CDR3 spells CSAKWGYTF. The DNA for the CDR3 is TGCAGCGCTAAGTGGGGCTACACCTTC.

CDR3 sequence: CSVGVQGPHNSPLHF. CDR3 in DNA: TGCAGCGTGGGGGTACAGGGGCCCCATAATTCACCCCTCCACTTT. J is TRBJ1-6 and V is TRBV29-1, with TRBD1 matching 7 bases. The CDR3 runs to 15 residues. Germline V gene data show CDR1 as SQVTM and CDR2 as ANQGSEA. J was trimmed by 5 bases and V by 6 bases; bases with no gene match: 10.

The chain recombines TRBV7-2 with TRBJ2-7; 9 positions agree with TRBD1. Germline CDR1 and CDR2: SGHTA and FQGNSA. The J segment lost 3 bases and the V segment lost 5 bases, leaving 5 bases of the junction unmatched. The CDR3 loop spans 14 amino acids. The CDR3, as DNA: TGTGCCAGCAGCAGCACAGGGGGCTTCTACGAGCAGTACTTC. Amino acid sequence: CASSSTGGFYEQYF.

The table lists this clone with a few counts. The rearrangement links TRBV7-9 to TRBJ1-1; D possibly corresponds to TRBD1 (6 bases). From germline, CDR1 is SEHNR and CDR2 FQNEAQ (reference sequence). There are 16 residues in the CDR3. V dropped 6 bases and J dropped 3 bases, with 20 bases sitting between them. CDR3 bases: TGTGCCAGCAGTCCTATACGTCGGGGGGCCGACACTGAAGCTTTCTTT. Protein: CASSPIRRGADTEAFF.

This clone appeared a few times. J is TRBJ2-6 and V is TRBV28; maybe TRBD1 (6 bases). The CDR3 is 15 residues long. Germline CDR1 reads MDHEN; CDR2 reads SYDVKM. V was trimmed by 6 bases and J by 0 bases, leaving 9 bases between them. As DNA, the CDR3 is TGTGCCAGCAGCCTGACAGGCTCTGGGGCCAACGTCCTGACTTTC. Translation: CASSLTGSGANVLTF.

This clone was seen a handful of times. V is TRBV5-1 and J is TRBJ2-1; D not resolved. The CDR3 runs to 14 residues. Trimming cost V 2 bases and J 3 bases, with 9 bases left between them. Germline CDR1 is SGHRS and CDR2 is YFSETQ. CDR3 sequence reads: CASSLRVNYNEQFF. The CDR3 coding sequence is TGCGCCAGCAGCTTACGGGTTAACTACAATGAGCAGTTCTTC.

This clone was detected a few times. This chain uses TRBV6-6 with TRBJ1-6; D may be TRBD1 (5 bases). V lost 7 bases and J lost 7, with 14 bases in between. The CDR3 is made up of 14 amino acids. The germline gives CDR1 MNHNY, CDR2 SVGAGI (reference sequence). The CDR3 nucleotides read TGTGCCAGCAAAAAGCGGGGGTACAATTCACCCCTCCACTTT. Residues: CASKKRGYNSPLHF.

The CDR3 reads CASSDWPGGPQETQYF. The CDR3 DNA sequence: TGTGCCAGCAGTGATTGGCCGGGGGGACCCCAAGAGACCCAGTACTTC. The rearrangement uses TRBV6-1 and TRBJ2-5, with 7 bases aligning to TRBD2. Germline values: CDR1 MNHNS, CDR2 SASEGT. The V segment lost 3 bases and the J segment 1 base; nucleotides outside the gene matches: 8. CDR3 length: 16 residues.

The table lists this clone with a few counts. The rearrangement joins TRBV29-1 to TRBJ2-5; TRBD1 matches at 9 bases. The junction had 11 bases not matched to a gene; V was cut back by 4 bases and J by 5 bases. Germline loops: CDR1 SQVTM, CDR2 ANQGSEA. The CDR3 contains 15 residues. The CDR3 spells CSVGTGVAEVETQYF. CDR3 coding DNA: TGCAGCGTTGGGACAGGGGTCGCGGAGGTGGAGACCCAGTACTTC.